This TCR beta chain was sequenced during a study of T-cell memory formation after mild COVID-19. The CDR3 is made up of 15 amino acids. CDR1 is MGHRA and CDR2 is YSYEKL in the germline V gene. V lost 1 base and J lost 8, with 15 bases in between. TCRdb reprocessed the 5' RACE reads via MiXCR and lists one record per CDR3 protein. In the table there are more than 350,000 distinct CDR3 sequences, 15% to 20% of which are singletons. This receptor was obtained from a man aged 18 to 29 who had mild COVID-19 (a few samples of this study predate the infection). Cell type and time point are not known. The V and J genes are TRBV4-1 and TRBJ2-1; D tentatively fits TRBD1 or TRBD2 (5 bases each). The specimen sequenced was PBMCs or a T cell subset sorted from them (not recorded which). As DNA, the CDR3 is TGCGCCAGCAGCCAAGTCGTCCAGGGTAGCGATGAGCAGTTCTTC. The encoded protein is CASSQVVQGSDEQFF.